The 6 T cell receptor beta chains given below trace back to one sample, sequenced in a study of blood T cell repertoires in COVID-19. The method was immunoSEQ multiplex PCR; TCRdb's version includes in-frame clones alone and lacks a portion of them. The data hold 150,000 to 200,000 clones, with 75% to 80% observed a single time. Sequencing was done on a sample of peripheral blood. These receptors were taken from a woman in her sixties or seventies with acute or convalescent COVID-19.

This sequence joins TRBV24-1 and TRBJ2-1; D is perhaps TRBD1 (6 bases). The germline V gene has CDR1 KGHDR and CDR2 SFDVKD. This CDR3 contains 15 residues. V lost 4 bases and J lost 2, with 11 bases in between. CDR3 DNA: TGTGCCACCAGTGACATCGCAGGGGCCTACAATGAGCAGTTCTTC. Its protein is CATSDIAGAYNEQFF.

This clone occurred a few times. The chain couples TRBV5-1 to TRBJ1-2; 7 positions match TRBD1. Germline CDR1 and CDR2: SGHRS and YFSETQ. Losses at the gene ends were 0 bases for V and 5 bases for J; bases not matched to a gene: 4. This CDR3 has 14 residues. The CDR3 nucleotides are TGCGCCAGCAGCTTGGGAACAGGGGAATATGGCTACACCTTC. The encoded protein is CASSLGTGEYGYTF.

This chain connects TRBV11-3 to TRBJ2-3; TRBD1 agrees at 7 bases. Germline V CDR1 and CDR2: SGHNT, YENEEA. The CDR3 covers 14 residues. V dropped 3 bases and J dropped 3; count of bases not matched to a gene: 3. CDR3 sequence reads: CASSLGQQTDTQYF. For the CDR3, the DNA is TGTGCCAGCAGCTTGGGACAGCAAACAGATACGCAGTATTTT.

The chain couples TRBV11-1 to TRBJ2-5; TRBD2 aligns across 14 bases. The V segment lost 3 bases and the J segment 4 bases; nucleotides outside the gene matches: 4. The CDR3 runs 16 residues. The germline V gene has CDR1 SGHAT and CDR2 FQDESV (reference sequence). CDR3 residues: CASSLGLAGVGETQYF. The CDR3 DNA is TGTGCCAGCAGCTTGGGACTAGCGGGAGTTGGAGAGACCCAGTACTTC.

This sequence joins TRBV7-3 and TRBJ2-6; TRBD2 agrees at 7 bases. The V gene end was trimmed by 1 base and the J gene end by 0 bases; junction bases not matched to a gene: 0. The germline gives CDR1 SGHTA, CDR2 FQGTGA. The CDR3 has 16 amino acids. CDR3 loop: CASSLSGGSGANVLTF. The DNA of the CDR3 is TGTGCCAGCAGCTTAAGCGGGGGCTCTGGGGCCAACGTCCTGACTTTC.

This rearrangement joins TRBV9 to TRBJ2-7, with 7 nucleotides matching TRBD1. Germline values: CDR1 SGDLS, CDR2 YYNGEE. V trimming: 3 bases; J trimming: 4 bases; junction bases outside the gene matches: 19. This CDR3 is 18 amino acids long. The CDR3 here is CASSGASGGSPSPYEQYF. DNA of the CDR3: TGTGCCAGCAGCGGAGCTTCAGGGGGATCGCCTTCTCCGTACGAGCAGTACTTC. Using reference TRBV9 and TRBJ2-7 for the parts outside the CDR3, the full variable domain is DSGVTQTPKHLITATGQRVTLRCSPRSGDLSVYWYQQSLDQGLQFLIQYYNGEERAKGNILERFSAQQFPDLHSELNLSSLELGDSALYFCASSGASGGSPSPYEQYFGPGTRLTVT.